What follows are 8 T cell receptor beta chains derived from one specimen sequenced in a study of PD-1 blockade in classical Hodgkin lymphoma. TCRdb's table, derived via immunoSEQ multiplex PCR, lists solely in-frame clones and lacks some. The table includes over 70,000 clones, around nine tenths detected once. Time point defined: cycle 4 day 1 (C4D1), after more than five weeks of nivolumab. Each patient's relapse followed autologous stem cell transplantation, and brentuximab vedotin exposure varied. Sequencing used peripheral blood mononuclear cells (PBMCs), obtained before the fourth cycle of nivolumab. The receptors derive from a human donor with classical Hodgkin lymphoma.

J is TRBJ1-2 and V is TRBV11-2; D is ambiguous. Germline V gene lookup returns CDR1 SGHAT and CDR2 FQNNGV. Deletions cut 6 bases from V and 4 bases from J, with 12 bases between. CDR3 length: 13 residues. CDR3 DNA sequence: TGTGCCAGCAGGACAACAGCCTCCTATGGCTACACCTTC. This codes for CASRTTASYGYTF.

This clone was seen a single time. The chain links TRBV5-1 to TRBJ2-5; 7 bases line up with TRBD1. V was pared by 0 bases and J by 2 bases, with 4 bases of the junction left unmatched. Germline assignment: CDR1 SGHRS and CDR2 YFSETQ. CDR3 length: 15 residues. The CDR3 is CASSLGGGLQETQYF. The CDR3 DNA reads TGCGCCAGCAGCTTGGGAGGGGGCCTTCAAGAGACCCAGTACTTC.

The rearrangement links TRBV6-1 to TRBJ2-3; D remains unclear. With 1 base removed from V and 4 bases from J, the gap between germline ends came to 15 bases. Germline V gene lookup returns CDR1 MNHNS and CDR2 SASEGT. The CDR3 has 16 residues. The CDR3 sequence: CASSEGLLGSADTQYF. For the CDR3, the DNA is TGTGCCAGCAGTGAAGGACTGTTGGGTTCGGCAGATACGCAGTATTTT.

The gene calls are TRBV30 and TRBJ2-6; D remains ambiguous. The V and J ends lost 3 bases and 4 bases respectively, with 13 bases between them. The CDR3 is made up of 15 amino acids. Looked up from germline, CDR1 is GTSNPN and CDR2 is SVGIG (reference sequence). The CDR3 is CAWRSGSTGANVLTF. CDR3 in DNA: TGTGCCTGGAGGTCAGGATCGACAGGGGCCAACGTCCTGACTTTC.

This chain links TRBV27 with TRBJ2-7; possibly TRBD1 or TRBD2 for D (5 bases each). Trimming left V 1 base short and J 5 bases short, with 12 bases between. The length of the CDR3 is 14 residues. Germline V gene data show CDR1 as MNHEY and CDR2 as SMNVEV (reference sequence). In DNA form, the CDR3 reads TGTGCCAGCAGTTTATTAGGGACCGATCACGAGCAGTACTTC. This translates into CASSLLGTDHEQYF.

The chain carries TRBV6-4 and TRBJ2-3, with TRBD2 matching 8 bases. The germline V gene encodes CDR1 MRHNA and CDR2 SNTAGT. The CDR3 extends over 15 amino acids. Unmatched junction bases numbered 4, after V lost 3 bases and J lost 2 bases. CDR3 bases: TGTGCCAGCAGTGAAGACGGGGGGGCCACAGATACGCAGTATTTT. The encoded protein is CASSEDGGATDTQYF.

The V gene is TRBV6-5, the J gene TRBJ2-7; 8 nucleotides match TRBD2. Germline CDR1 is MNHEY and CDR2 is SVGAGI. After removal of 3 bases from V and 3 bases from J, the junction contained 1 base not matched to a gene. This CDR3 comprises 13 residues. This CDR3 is CASSYRGGYEQYF. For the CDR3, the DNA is TGTGCCAGCAGTTATCGGGGGGGCTACGAGCAGTACTTC.

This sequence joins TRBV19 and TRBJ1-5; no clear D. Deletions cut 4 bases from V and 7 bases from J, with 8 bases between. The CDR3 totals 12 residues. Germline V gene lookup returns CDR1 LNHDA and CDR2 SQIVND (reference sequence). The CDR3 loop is CASSTMGQPQHF. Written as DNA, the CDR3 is TGTGCCAGTAGTACGATGGGCCAGCCCCAGCATTTT.